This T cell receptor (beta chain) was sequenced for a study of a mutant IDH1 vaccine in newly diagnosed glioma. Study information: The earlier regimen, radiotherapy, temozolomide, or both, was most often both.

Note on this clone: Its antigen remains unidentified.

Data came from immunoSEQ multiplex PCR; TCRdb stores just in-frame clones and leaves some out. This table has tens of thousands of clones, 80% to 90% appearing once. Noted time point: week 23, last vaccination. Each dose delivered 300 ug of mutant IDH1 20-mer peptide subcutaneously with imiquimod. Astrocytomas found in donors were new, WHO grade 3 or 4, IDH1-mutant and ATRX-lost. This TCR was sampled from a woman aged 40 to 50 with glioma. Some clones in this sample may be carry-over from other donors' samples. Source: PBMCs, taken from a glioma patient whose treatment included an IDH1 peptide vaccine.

CDR3 protein: CASSQDRVVAYGYTF. The CDR3 DNA reads TGCGCCAGCAGCCAAGACAGGGTGGTCGCCTATGGCTACACCTTC. This chain joins TRBV4-3 and TRBJ1-2; perhaps TRBD1 as D (5 bases). V was trimmed by 0 bases and J by 4 bases, leaving 12 bases between them. CDR1 and CDR2 (germline): LGHNA, YSLEER. The CDR3 is 15 residues long.